The next 22 T cell receptor beta chains were all read from a single sample in a study of blood T cells in healthy people across ages. A sample-barcoded 5' primer and a J-beta primer mix were used in a second PCR of roughly 6 to 11 cycles. Via MiXCR, TCRdb re-called the 5' RACE reads, giving one row per CDR3 protein. The repertoire holds approximately 580,000 distinct CDR3 sequences, approximately 25% seen once, with approximately 10% in the top ten. A further study also used this sample, focusing on T cells of mothers and their children.

Specimen: blood. Source of these receptors: a boy younger than 18 in good health.

The rearrangement uses TRBV7-2 and TRBJ2-6, with no clear D. The CDR3 consists of 15 residues. The germline V gene encodes CDR1 SGHTA and CDR2 FQGNSA. Trimming left V 5 bases short and J 1 base short, with 9 bases between. This CDR3 reads CASSTRRSGANVLTF. CDR3 bases: TGTGCCAGCAGCACCCGCAGGTCTGGGGCCAACGTCCTGACTTTC.

V gene TRBV29-1 combines with J gene TRBJ2-5; TRBD1 agrees at 12 bases. The assigned J gene may be wrong: the sequence end matches TRBJ2-7 better. CDR3 length equals 14 residues. CDR1 is SQVTM and CDR2 is ANQGSEA in the germline V gene. The CDR3 region is CSAKGQGAGDEQYF. CDR3 sequence (DNA): TGCAGCGCCAAGGGACAGGGGGCAGGCGACGAGCAGTACTTC.

The table lists this clonotype with a few counts. The rearrangement uses TRBV15 and TRBJ2-5; D not certain. The CDR3 loop spans 14 amino acids. From germline, CDR1 is LNHNV and CDR2 YYDKDF (reference sequence). The V end was cut by 0 bases, the J end by 0 bases, with 5 bases between. The CDR3 nucleotides are TGTGCCACCAGCAGAGATGGGTACCAAGAGACCCAGTACTTC. Amino acids: CATSRDGYQETQYF.

This chain links TRBV5-1 with TRBJ2-3, with D unresolved. The V end lost 0 bases, the J end lost 0 bases, and 14 bases lay between the germline ends. CDR3 length: 17 residues. The V gene's germline CDR1 is SGHRS and CDR2 YFSETQ. The CDR3 region is CASSLGFLARSTDTQYF. As DNA, the CDR3 is TGCGCCAGCAGCTTGGGGTTTTTGGCCCGGAGCACAGATACGCAGTATTTT.

In this sample, this clonotype turned up a few times. The V gene is TRBV9, the J gene TRBJ2-5, with D uncertain. CDR3 size: 15 residues. V shed 0 bases and J shed 1 base, with 10 bases lying between them. Germline V gene sequence: CDR1 SGDLS, CDR2 YYNGEE. CDR3 bases: TGTGCCAGCAGCGTAGGGTTGGCAGCCCAAGAGACCCAGTACTTC. As protein: CASSVGLAAQETQYF.

The chain joins TRBV20-1 to TRBJ2-1; 10 positions agree with TRBD2. The V segment lost 0 bases and the J segment 7 bases; nucleotides outside the gene matches: 6. Germline-derived CDR1 and CDR2 are DFQATT and SNEGSKA (reference sequence). The CDR3 loop spans 15 amino acids. The CDR3: CSARDYLAGVNEQFF. CDR3 in DNA: TGCAGTGCTAGAGATTACCTAGCGGGAGTTAATGAGCAGTTCTTC.

This clonotype was observed a single time. The V call is TRBV20-1, the J call TRBJ2-5, with 7 nucleotides matching TRBD1. There are 18 residues in the CDR3. In germline, CDR1 is DFQATT, CDR2 SNEGSKA (reference sequence). With V trimmed by 2 bases and J by 1 base, 16 bases remained unmatched. CDR3 loop: CSARKEPFTGEIQETQYF. In DNA form, the CDR3 reads TGCAGTGCTAGAAAGGAGCCTTTTACAGGGGAGATCCAAGAGACCCAGTACTTC.

This clonotype was seen a handful of times. The chain combines TRBV7-9 with TRBJ1-5, with TRBD1 matching over 9 bases. This CDR3 spans 14 amino acids. CDR1 and CDR2 from the germline V gene are SEHNR and FQNEAQ (reference sequence). The V gene end was trimmed by 1 base and the J gene end by 15 bases; junction bases not matched to a gene: 10. The CDR3 nucleotides read TGTGCCAGCAGCTTAGATGGGACAGGGTCCGGCAGGCATTTT. Translated, it gives CASSLDGTGSGRHF.

The chain carries TRBV5-1 and TRBJ2-7; no firm D call. The CDR3 consists of 11 residues. Germline assignment: CDR1 SGHRS and CDR2 YFSETQ. V was trimmed by 0 bases and J by 5 bases, leaving 3 bases between them. The CDR3 loop reads CASSLADEQYF. The CDR3 DNA is TGCGCCAGCAGCTTGGCAGACGAGCAGTACTTC.

The V gene is TRBV29-1, the J gene TRBJ2-6; D remains unclear. Per the germline V gene, CDR1 is SQVTM and CDR2 is ANQGSEA. The CDR3 covers 15 residues. V gave up 2 bases and J gave up 0 bases, with 8 bases separating them. The CDR3 loop is CSVERPLSGANVLTF. The CDR3 DNA sequence: TGCAGCGTTGAACGACCGCTCTCTGGGGCCAACGTCCTGACTTTC.

The rearrangement links TRBV28 to TRBJ2-7, with 8 bases identical to TRBD1. The CDR3 spans 15 residues. The V gene's germline CDR1 is MDHEN and CDR2 SYDVKM. The junction had 14 bases not matched to a gene; V was cut back by 5 bases and J by 8 bases. The CDR3 DNA is TGTGCCAGCAGTACGATCAGGGGGCGCGAGTATAAGCAGTACTTC. Translation: CASSTIRGREYKQYF. The variable domain in full, completed from reference TRBV28 and TRBJ2-7, reads DVKVTQSSRYLVKRTGEKVFLECVQDMDHENMFWYRQDPGLGLRLIYFSYDVKMKEKGDIPEGYSVSREKKERFSLILESASTNQTSMYLCASSTIRGREYKQYFGPGTRLTVT.

V usage is TRBV4-1 and J usage is TRBJ2-2, with 8 bases that match TRBD1. V shed 7 bases, J shed 7 bases, and the junction held 11 bases outside the gene matches. The CDR3 runs 15 residues. The germline gives CDR1 MGHRA, CDR2 YSYEKL. The DNA of the CDR3 is TGCGCCAGCAACTCTGGACAGGGCATGATCGGGGAGCTGTTTTTT. This gives the protein CASNSGQGMIGELFF.

This clonotype came up a few times. V gene TRBV6-1 combines with J gene TRBJ1-5; D possibly corresponds to TRBD1 (5 bases). CDR1 and CDR2 (germline): MNHNS, SASEGT. Trimming cost V 6 bases and J 0 bases, with 12 bases left between them. The CDR3 has 15 amino acids. CDR3 nucleotide sequence: TGTGCCAGCAGGGGGGGTGGAAGTAGCAATCAGCCCCAGCATTTT. Its protein is CASRGGGSSNQPQHF.

This clonotype was counted between two and nine times. CDR3 amino acids: CASRSTGTSGSPLHF. The CDR3 nucleotides read TGTGCCAGCAGGTCCACCGGGACATCAGGTTCACCCCTCCACTTT. J is TRBJ1-6 and V is TRBV6-5; weak D call: TRBD1 (6 bases). The CDR3 loop spans 15 amino acids. CDR1 is MNHEY, CDR2 SVGAGI, per germline. V gave up 6 bases and J gave up 9 bases, with 18 bases separating them.

V gene TRBV7-2 combines with J gene TRBJ1-2; D possibly corresponds to TRBD1 (5 bases). This CDR3 has 15 amino acids. Germline assignment: CDR1 SGHTA and CDR2 FQGNSA. V shed 2 bases and J shed 11 bases, with 21 bases lying between them. CDR3 coding DNA: TGTGCCAGCAGCTTAACGAGAAGGGGCTTGAAGGGGTACACCTTC. Protein product: CASSLTRRGLKGYTF.

The chain uses TRBV7-2 and TRBJ2-1; TRBD2 aligns across 10 bases. V lost 1 base to trimming and J lost 6 bases; unmatched junction nucleotides: 6. The CDR3 contains 16 residues. Germline assignment: CDR1 SGHTA and CDR2 FQGNSA. The CDR3 nucleotides read TGTGCCAGCAGCTTAGGATCAGCGGGAGGGCGCAATGAGCAGTTCTTC. Translated: CASSLGSAGGRNEQFF.

This clonotype has a handful of counts. The chain joins TRBV7-2 to TRBJ1-5; D not certain. Trimming cost V 5 bases and J 4 bases, with 9 bases left between them. In germline, CDR1 is SGHTA, CDR2 FQGNSA. CDR3 length: 13 amino acids. The CDR3 bases are TGTGCCAGCAGCCACCGTGGAAATCAGCCCCAGCATTTT. This encodes CASSHRGNQPQHF.

This chain joins TRBV6-5 and TRBJ1-6; possible D gene TRBD1, 5 bases. This CDR3 is 14 amino acids long. V lost 2 bases and J lost 10, with 12 bases in between. From germline, CDR1 is MNHEY and CDR2 SVGAGI. Written as DNA, the CDR3 is TGTGCCAGCAGTTACGGGGGAGTGGGGTCACCCCTCCACTTT. Protein: CASSYGGVGSPLHF.

This clonotype was observed a few times. The gene calls are TRBV7-2 and TRBJ2-5; D remains ambiguous. The germline gives CDR1 SGHTA, CDR2 FQGNSA. V dropped 5 bases and J dropped 4 bases, with 8 bases sitting between them. This CDR3 region has 12 residues. CDR3 protein: CASSPYLETQYF. The CDR3 DNA follows: TGTGCCAGCAGCCCCTACTTAGAGACCCAGTACTTC.

The V and J genes are TRBV6-2 or TRBV6-3 and TRBJ2-7, with TRBD2 matching 14 bases. Per germline, CDR1 MNHEY and CDR2 SVGEGT. The CDR3 is 15 amino acids. The ends lost 4 bases at V and 6 bases at J; junction bases unmatched: 5. The CDR3 protein is CASSSGTSGSSEQYF. The DNA for the CDR3 is TGTGCCAGCAGTTCCGGGACTAGCGGGAGTAGCGAGCAGTACTTC.

The chain couples TRBV20-1 to TRBJ2-7, with TRBD2 as a possible D gene (6 bases). CDR3 length equals 13 residues. Per the germline V gene, CDR1 is DFQATT and CDR2 is SNEGSKA (reference sequence). V lost 3 bases to trimming and J lost 2 bases, with 11 bases between them. The CDR3 is CSARGRGTYEQYF. For the CDR3, the DNA is TGCAGTGCTAGGGGGCGGGGCACCTACGAGCAGTACTTC.

The V call is TRBV7-9, the J call TRBJ2-7; D is unclear. Germline V gives CDR1 SEHNR, CDR2 FQNEAQ (reference sequence). V dropped 4 bases and J dropped 5 bases, with 6 bases sitting between them. This CDR3 is built from 11 residues. The CDR3 DNA reads as TGTGCCAGCAGCTCCAGCAACGAGCAGTACTTC. Translating it yields CASSSSNEQYF.